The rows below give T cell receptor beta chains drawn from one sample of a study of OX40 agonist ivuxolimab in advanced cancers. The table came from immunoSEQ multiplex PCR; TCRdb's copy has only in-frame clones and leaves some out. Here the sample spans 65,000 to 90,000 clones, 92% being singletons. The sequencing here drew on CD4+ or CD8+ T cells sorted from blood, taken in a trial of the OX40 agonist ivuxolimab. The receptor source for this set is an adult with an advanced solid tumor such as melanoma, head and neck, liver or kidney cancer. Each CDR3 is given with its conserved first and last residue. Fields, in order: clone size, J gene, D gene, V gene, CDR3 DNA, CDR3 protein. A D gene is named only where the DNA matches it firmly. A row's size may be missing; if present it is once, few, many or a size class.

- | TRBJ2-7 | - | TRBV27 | TGTGCCAGCCGCCTCGAAAAGGGGGCCTACGAGCAGTACTTC | CASRLEKGAYEQYF
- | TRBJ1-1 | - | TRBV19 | TGTGCCAGTAGAATAGGACAGTCTCCCACTGAAGCTTTCTTT | CASRIGQSPTEAFF
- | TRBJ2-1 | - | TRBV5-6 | TGTGCCAGCAGCCGAGCCCGGGATGGCGGGAATGAGCAGTTCTTC | CASSRARDGGNEQFF
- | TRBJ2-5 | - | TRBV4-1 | TGCGCCAGCAGCCACCCCGGGCCGGTTGTAGAGACCCAGTACTTC | CASSHPGPVVETQYF
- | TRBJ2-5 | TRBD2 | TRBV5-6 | TGTGCCAGCAGCCTGACTAGCGGGGGGGCAGGGGAGACCCAGTACTTC | CASSLTSGGAGETQYF
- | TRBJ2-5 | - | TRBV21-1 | TGTGCCAGCAGCGACCGGACAGGGGGCAAGTCTGAGGAGACCCAGTACTTC | CASSDRTGGKSEETQYF
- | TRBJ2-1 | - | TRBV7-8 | TGTGCCAGCAGCTTATGGGGGTCTCTGGTCAATGAGCAGTTCTTC | CASSLWGSLVNEQFF
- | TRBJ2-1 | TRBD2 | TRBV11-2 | TGTGCCAGCAGCTTAGGCCCGACTAGCGGGGGCTACAATGAGCAGTTCTTC | CASSLGPTSGGYNEQFF
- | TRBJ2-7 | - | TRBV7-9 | TGTGCCAGCAGCTCCACCTACGAGCAGTACTTC | CASSSTYEQYF
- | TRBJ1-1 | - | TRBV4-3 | TGCGCCAGCAGCCAAGATGGGCAGCCGAACACTGAAGCTTTCTTT | CASSQDGQPNTEAFF
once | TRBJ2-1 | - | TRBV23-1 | TGCGCCAGCAGTCAATCCCCAGAGGGGGATGACAATGAGCAGTTCTTC | CASSQSPEGDDNEQFF
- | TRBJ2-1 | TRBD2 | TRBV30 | TGTGCCTCCAGACTAGCGGGTAGAAATGAGCAGTTCTTC | CASRLAGRNEQFF
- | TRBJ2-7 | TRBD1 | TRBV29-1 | TGCAGCGTTGAAGGGACAGGGGACTACGAGCAGTACTTC | CSVEGTGDYEQYF
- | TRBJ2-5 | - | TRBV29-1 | TGCAGCACCACAGGGCAAGAGACCCAGTACTTC | CSTTGQETQYF
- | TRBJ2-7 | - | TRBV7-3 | TGTGCCAGCAGCTGGGGGGAGTCCTACGAGCAGTACTTC | CASSWGESYEQYF
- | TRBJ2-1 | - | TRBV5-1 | TGCGCCAGCAGCTTGGCCTCAACCAGCTCCTACAATGAGCAGTTCTTC | CASSLASTSSYNEQFF
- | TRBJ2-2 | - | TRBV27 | TGTGCCAGCAGTTGGGAGCACGCGAACACCGGGGAGCTGTTTTTT | CASSWEHANTGELFF